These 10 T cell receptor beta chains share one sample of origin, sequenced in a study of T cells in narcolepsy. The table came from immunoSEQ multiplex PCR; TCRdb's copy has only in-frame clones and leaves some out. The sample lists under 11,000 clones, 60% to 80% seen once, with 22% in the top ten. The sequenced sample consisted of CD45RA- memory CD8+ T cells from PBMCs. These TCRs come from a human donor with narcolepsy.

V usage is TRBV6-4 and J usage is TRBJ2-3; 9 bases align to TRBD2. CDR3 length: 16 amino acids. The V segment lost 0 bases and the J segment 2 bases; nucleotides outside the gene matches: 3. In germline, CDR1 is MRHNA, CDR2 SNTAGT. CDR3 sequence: CASSDSAGGNTDTQYF. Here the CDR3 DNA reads TGTGCCAGCAGTGACTCAGCGGGGGGTAACACAGATACGCAGTATTTT.

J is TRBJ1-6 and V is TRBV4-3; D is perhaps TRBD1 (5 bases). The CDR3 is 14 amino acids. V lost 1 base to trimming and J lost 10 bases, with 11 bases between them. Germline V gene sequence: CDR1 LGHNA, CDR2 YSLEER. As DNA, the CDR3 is TGCGCCAGCAGCCAAGGGGCCTGGGGGTCACCCCTCCACTTT. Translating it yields CASSQGAWGSPLHF.

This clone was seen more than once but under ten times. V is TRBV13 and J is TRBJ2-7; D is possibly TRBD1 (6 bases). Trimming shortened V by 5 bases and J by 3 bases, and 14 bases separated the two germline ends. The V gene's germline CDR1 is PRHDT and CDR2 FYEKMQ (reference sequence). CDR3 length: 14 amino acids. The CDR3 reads CASSTWDTDYEQYF. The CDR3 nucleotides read TGTGCCAGCAGCACATGGGACACAGACTACGAGCAGTACTTC.

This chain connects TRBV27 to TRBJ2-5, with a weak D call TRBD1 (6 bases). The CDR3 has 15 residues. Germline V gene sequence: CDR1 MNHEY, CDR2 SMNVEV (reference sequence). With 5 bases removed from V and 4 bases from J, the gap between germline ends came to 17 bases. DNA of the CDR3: TGTGCCAGCAGTGCGACCCGATGGGGGCCAGAGACCCAGTACTTC. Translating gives CASSATRWGPETQYF.

This CDR3 reads CASSPRGGSYEQYF. In nucleotides, the CDR3 is TGTGCCAGCTCACCCCGGGGGGGCTCCTACGAGCAGTACTTC. This chain links TRBV19 with TRBJ2-7; TRBD2 aligns across 8 bases. CDR3 size: 14 residues. The V gene's germline CDR1 is LNHDA and CDR2 SQIVND (reference sequence). Trimming cost V 9 bases and J 0 bases; bases outside gene matches: 7.

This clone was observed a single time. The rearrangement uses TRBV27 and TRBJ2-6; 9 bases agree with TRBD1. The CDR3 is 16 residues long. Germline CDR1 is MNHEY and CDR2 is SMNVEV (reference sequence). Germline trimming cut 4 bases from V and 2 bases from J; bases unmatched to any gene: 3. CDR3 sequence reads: CASSSTGGAGANVLTF. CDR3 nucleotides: TGTGCCAGCAGTTCCACAGGGGGCGCTGGGGCCAACGTCCTGACTTTC.

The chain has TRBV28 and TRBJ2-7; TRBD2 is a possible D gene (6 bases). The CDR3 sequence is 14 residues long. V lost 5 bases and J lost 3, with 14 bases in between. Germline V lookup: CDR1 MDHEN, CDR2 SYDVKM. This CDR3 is CASSPSPGGYEQYF. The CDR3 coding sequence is TGTGCCAGCAGTCCCTCCCCCGGGGGCTACGAGCAGTACTTC.

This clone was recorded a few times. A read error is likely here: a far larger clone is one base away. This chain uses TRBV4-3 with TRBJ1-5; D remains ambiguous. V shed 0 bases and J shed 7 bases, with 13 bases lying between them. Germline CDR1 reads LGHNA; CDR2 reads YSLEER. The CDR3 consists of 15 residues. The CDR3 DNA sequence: TGCGCCAGCAGCCAAGAGCGTGGGGTCGGGCAGCCCCAGCATTTT. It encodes CASSQERGVGQPQHF.

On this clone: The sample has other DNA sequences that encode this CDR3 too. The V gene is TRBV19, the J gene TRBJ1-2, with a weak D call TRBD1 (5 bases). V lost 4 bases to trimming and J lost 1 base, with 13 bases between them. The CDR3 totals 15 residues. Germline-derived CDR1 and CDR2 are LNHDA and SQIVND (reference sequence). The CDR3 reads CASSTSGLYNYGYTF. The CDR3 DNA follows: TGTGCCAGTAGTACTTCGGGACTTTATAACTATGGCTACACCTTC.

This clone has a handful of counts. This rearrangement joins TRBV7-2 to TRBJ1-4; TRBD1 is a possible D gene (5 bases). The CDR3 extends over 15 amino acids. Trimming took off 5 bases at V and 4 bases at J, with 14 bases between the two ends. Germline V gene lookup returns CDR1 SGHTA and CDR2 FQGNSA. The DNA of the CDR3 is TGTGCCAGCAGCCCACTGGGACGCCGTAATGAAAAACTGTTTTTT. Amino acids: CASSPLGRRNEKLFF.